These T cell receptor beta chains were read from a single sample in a study of follicular helper T cells after annual influenza vaccination. The data were produced by immunoSEQ multiplex PCR, yet TCRdb's version contains in-frame clones alone and is incomplete. The table has some 30,000 clones, 70% to 90% seen once. Specimen: CXCR5+ CD38- circulating T follicular helper cells from blood, collected on the day of influenza vaccination. The receptors were sampled from an adult who received the influenza vaccine. CDR3s include the opening cysteine and the closing phenylalanine or tryptophan. D genes are given only for firm matches. Clone size is given for some rows only: seen once, a few or many times, or a class if the clone is expanded.

NA TRBJ2-4 TRBV30 12 TRBD2 CAFSSGRNIQYF TGTGCCTTTTCTAGCGGGAGAAACATTCAGTACTTC
NA TRBJ1-5 TRBV19 18 TRBD1 CASSTGTGGAYSNQPQHF TGTGCCAGTAGTACCGGGACAGGGGGCGCTTATAGCAATCAGCCCCAGCATTTT
few TRBJ1-3 TRBV7-9 15 NA CASSLFGEPGNTIYF TGTGCCAGCAGCCTGTTCGGGGAGCCCGGAAACACCATATATTTT
NA TRBJ2-7 TRBV25-1 13 NA CASSDTRSHEQYF TGTGCCAGCAGTGATACCCGGTCCCACGAGCAGTACTTC
NA TRBJ1-1 TRBV6-1 15 TRBD1 CASSDRTGGRTEAFF TGTGCCAGCAGTGATCGGACAGGGGGTAGGACTGAAGCTTTCTTT
few TRBJ1-2 TRBV30 14 TRBD1 CAWSMAGQGQGYTF TGTGCCTGGAGTATGGCGGGACAGGGGCAAGGCTACACCTTC
NA TRBJ2-2 TRBV6-5 12 NA CASSPRTGELFF TGTGCCAGCAGCCCTCGCACCGGGGAGCTGTTTTTT
few TRBJ2-2 TRBV19 12 TRBD1 CASSRQGRELFF TGTGCCAGTAGCAGACAGGGAAGGGAGCTGTTTTTT
NA TRBJ1-2 TRBV6-1 13 NA CASSEGQGFGYTF TGTGCCAGCAGTGAAGGGCAGGGGTTCGGCTACACCTTC
NA TRBJ2-5 TRBV2 13 NA CASGGADGETQYF TGTGCCAGCGGGGGGGCCGATGGGGAGACCCAGTACTTC
few TRBJ1-5 TRBV5-8 14 NA CASSRGRGNQPQHF TGTGCCAGCAGCAGGGGACGGGGGAATCAGCCCCAGCATTTT
NA TRBJ2-5 TRBV30 15 TRBD1 CAWSVGTGFGETQYF TGTGCCTGGAGTGTAGGGACAGGGTTTGGAGAGACCCAGTACTTC
few TRBJ2-2 TRBV5-1 13 NA CASSLAAGGELFF TGCGCCAGCAGCTTGGCGGCAGGCGGGGAGCTGTTTTTT
NA TRBJ1-6 TRBV6-5 11 TRBD1 CASSRDSHLHF TGTGCCAGCAGCCGGGACAGTCACCTCCACTTT
NA TRBJ1-6 TRBV5-4 15 TRBD1 CASKTSQGAGSPLHF TGTGCCAGCAAAACATCACAGGGGGCAGGTTCACCCCTCCACTTT
NA TRBJ2-2 TRBV11-2 15 NA CASSFRGTGTGELFF TGTGCCAGCAGCTTTCGCGGGACTGGCACCGGGGAGCTGTTTTTT
once TRBJ2-3 TRBV14 15 TRBD2 CASSRTSGRTDTQYF TGTGCCAGCAGCCGCACTAGCGGGAGGACAGATACGCAGTATTTT
NA TRBJ2-3 TRBV7-3 14 TRBD2 CASSTGLETDTQYF TGTGCCAGCAGCACCGGACTAGAAACAGATACGCAGTATTTT
once TRBJ1-5 TRBV6-1 14 TRBD1 CASSERTGHQPQHF TGTGCCAGCAGTGAGAGGACAGGGCATCAGCCCCAGCATTTT
NA TRBJ1-2 TRBV6-5 12 NA CASSERTYGYTF TGTGCCAGCAGTGAGCGAACCTATGGCTACACCTTC
NA TRBJ2-7 TRBV28 15 TRBD2 CAGSRDSGSLGEQYF TGTGCCGGATCTCGGGATAGCGGGAGCCTGGGCGAGCAGTACTTC
NA TRBJ2-7 TRBV29-1 16 TRBD2 CSVGRAGTSSTYEQYF TGCAGCGTTGGACGGGCGGGGACTAGCAGTACCTACGAGCAGTACTTC
once TRBJ2-2 TRBV18 14 NA CASSRERNTGELFF TGTGCCAGCTCACGGGAGAGGAACACCGGGGAGCTGTTTTTT
NA TRBJ2-5 TRBV5-5 14 TRBD1 CASSLKYRGETQYF TGTGCCAGCAGCTTGAAGTACAGGGGTGAGACCCAGTACTTC
NA TRBJ2-5 TRBV28 14 NA CASSTPQGSETQYF TGTGCCAGCAGTACTCCACAGGGTTCGGAGACCCAGTACTTC
NA TRBJ2-1 TRBV10-3 16 TRBD2 CAISESLAGGPNEQFF TGTGCCATCAGTGAGTCGCTAGCGGGGGGCCCTAATGAGCAGTTCTTC
NA TRBJ2-7 TRBV6-1 14 NA CASSDKGRGWEQYF TGTGCCAGCAGTGACAAGGGTCGGGGATGGGAGCAGTACTTC
NA TRBJ2-6 TRBV11-2 17 NA CASSWGQLGPGANVLTF TGTGCCAGCAGCTGGGGGCAGCTGGGACCTGGGGCCAACGTCCTGACTTTC
NA TRBJ1-1 TRBV14 14 NA CASSPLLSVNEAFF TGTGCCAGCAGCCCCCTACTAAGTGTGAATGAAGCTTTCTTT
NA TRBJ1-6 TRBV5-1 14 TRBD1 CASSLQGYNSPLHF TGCGCCAGCAGCTTACAGGGGTATAATTCACCCCTCCACTTT
NA TRBJ2-5 TRBV11-1 14 TRBD1 CASSARGPQETQYF TGTGCCAGCAGCGCGAGGGGGCCCCAAGAGACCCAGTACTTC
NA TRBJ2-2 TRBV5-5 15 NA CASSLTPTGSGELFF TGTGCCAGCAGCTTAACCCCCACAGGGTCGGGGGAGCTGTTTTTT
NA TRBJ2-5 TRBV28 16 NA CASSLGQANQQETQYF TGTGCCAGCAGTTTAGGGCAGGCCAACCAACAAGAGACCCAGTACTTC
NA TRBJ2-1 TRBV7-2 15 TRBD2 CASSSPGLADNEQFF TGTGCCAGCAGCAGTCCGGGACTAGCGGACAATGAGCAGTTCTTC
few TRBJ1-2 TRBV6-1 16 NA CASSATGSVSNYGYTF TGTGCCAGCAGTGCCACAGGTTCTGTTAGTAACTATGGCTACACCTTC
NA TRBJ2-7 TRBV28 14 TRBD2 CASRSGTITYEQYF TGTGCCAGCAGGTCCGGGACTATCACCTACGAGCAGTACTTC
few TRBJ1-4 TRBV2 14 NA CASREGIQNEKLFF TGTGCCAGCAGGGAGGGAATTCAGAATGAAAAACTGTTTTTT
NA TRBJ2-1 TRBV19 13 NA CASSPSPYNEQFF TGTGCCAGTAGCCCTTCTCCTTACAATGAGCAGTTCTTC
NA TRBJ1-4 TRBV7-9 15 TRBD1 CASSPRQGSNEKLFF TGTGCCAGCAGCCCCCGACAGGGTTCTAATGAAAAACTGTTTTTT
once TRBJ2-7 TRBV7-2 15 NA CASSSSGEPLYEQYF TGTGCCAGCAGCTCATCGGGGGAACCACTCTACGAGCAGTACTTC
NA TRBJ2-7 TRBV4-1 15 NA CASSQATGLSYEQYF TGCGCCAGCAGCCAAGCGACAGGACTCTCCTACGAGCAGTACTTC
NA TRBJ2-1 TRBV2 14 NA CASKLGPSMDEQFF TGTGCCAGCAAGCTGGGCCCGTCGATGGATGAGCAGTTCTTC
NA TRBJ2-1 TRBV28 14 TRBD2 CATTGTSVNNEQFF TGTGCCACCACCGGGACTAGCGTTAACAATGAGCAGTTCTTC
NA TRBJ2-3 TRBV11-2 15 NA CASSATVASTDTQYF TGTGCCAGCAGCGCAACCGTGGCTAGCACAGATACGCAGTATTTT
NA TRBJ1-2 TRBV14 13 NA CASSQFPPTVYTF TGTGCCAGCAGCCAGTTTCCCCCGACTGTCTACACCTTC
few TRBJ1-3 TRBV18 16 NA CASSRSTGDSGNTIYF TGTGCCAGCTCGCGATCTACAGGAGACTCTGGAAACACCATATATTTT
few TRBJ2-5 TRBV29-1 12 TRBD1 CSARTGWETQYF TGCAGCGCCCGGACAGGGTGGGAGACCCAGTACTTC
NA TRBJ1-6 TRBV13 16 NA CASSLGGGRYDSPLHF TGTGCCAGCAGCTTAGGCGGAGGGAGGTACGATTCACCCCTCCACTTT
NA TRBJ1-5 TRBV6-5 13 NA CASSYNRDQPQHF TGTGCCAGCAGTTACAACAGGGATCAGCCCCAGCATTTT
NA TRBJ1-2 TRBV28 14 TRBD1 CASRGTGTVRGYTF TGTGCCAGCAGGGGGACTGGGACAGTGAGGGGCTACACCTTC
NA TRBJ2-7 TRBV7-2 16 TRBD1 CASSPTVGQGLIEQYF TGTGCCAGCAGCCCAACGGTGGGACAGGGGTTAATCGAGCAGTACTTC
NA TRBJ2-1 TRBV18 16 TRBD1 CASSPKGQGQYNEQFF TGTGCCAGCTCACCAAAAGGACAGGGGCAATACAATGAGCAGTTCTTC
NA TRBJ2-2 TRBV28 15 TRBD2 CASTGAGGNTGELFF TGTGCCAGCACCGGAGCGGGAGGGAACACCGGGGAGCTGTTTTTT
NA TRBJ1-6 TRBV7-9 15 TRBD1 CASSSKDRANSPLHF TGTGCCAGCAGTTCTAAGGACAGGGCTAATTCACCCCTCCACTTT
NA TRBJ2-5 TRBV19 15 NA CASSMAGYSTGTQYF TGTGCCAGTAGTATGGCCGGATACTCGACGGGGACCCAGTACTTC
once TRBJ1-5 TRBV30 13 NA CAWSRGVGQPQHF TGTGCCTGGAGCCGGGGGGTAGGGCAGCCCCAGCATTTT
NA TRBJ1-1 TRBV18 17 NA CASSLGGVGGSDTEAFF TGTGCCAGCTCACTGGGCGGAGTCGGGGGGTCGGACACTGAAGCTTTCTTT
once TRBJ1-3 TRBV7-8 18 NA CASSLGIGGGVSGNTIYF TGTGCCAGCAGCTTAGGAATCGGGGGGGGCGTATCTGGAAACACCATATATTTT
NA TRBJ2-5 TRBV10-3 13 NA CAIGVPRGETQYF TGTGCCATTGGGGTCCCAAGGGGAGAGACCCAGTACTTC
once TRBJ1-4 TRBV18 14 NA CASSPGRGDEKLFF TGTGCCAGCTCACCTGGACGGGGGGACGAAAAACTGTTTTTT